This TCR beta chain stems from a study of shared clonotypes between healthy human individuals. As regards this clone: What it binds is not known.

Findings and caveats of the study: Compared with memory subsets, naive subsets generally had larger estimated richness.

Germline V CDR1 and CDR2: MNHEY, SMNVEV (reference sequence). V trimming: 3 bases; J trimming: 2 bases; junction bases outside the gene matches: 3. CDR3 size: 14 residues. Profiled with immunoSEQ multiplex PCR; TCRdb holds only in-frame clones, not every one. The repertoire holds approximately 810,000 clones, with around 93% as singletons. Naive CD8 cells comprised CD45RO-negative, CCR7-positively selected cells, excluding terminally differentiated effector memory CD45RA+ cells. The chain has TRBV27 and TRBJ2-7; TRBD2 matches at 8 bases. This TCR derives from a man aged 25-40 years in good health. The sample comprised naive CD8+ T cells sorted from blood. CDR3 coding DNA: TGTGCCAGCAGTTTGAGCGGGAGTCCCTACGAGCAGTACTTC. It is translated as CASSLSGSPYEQYF.